The present entry profiles one T cell receptor (beta chain) with its context. Its cognate antigen is unknown. The sample originates from a study of cytomegalovirus exposure and HLA in healthy donors. Findings and caveats of the study: Associated with cytomegalovirus, according to the listing, were 150 to 200 TCR beta chains. As confirmed in vitro, a few CMV-associated chains were specific for CMV antigens. A later analysis reportedly identified an Asian-associated ancestry cluster as carrying fewer N-insertions than the roughly 700-donor mean. Information on immune exposure was restricted to one variable (CMV serostatus).

V dropped 4 bases and J dropped 6 bases, with 12 bases sitting between them. The germline V gene encodes CDR1 SGHTA and CDR2 FQGNSA. The CDR3 is made up of 13 amino acids. Researchers ran the PCR with 60 Vbeta and 13 Jbeta primers. Clones were read by immunoSEQ multiplex PCR, and TCRdb kept only the in-frame ones, dropping some. Of approximately 180,000 clones detected, roughly 77% appear once; the ten largest clones hold roughly 1.5%. The receptor's source is a woman in her fifties or sixties in good health and CMV-seronegative. J is TRBJ1-1 and V is TRBV7-2; maybe TRBD1 (6 bases). The source material was PBMCs. The CDR3: CASSSQQGSEAFF. CDR3 DNA: TGTGCCAGCAGCTCACAACAGGGTTCTGAAGCTTTCTTT.